These 15 T cell receptor beta chains were sequenced from one sample in a study of T cell repertoires in cytomegalovirus infection. TCRdb independently ran MiXCR on the reads; one entry per CDR3 protein. This table has fewer than 300,000 distinct CDR3 sequences, about 25% appearing once. Sequencing input: PBMCs. These receptor sequences come from a human donor in good health (CMV status not recorded). Some clones in this sample may be carry-over from other donors' samples.

This sequence joins TRBV10-3 and TRBJ1-1; possible D gene TRBD1, 5 bases. The germline V gene has CDR1 ENHRY and CDR2 SYGVKD. This CDR3 has 15 amino acids. V was pared by 3 bases and J by 2 bases, with 13 bases between. CDR3 sequence: CAISDSGQINTEAFF. The CDR3, as DNA: TGTGCCATCAGTGACTCAGGGCAGATTAACACTGAAGCTTTCTTT.

This rearrangement joins TRBV29-1 to TRBJ2-1, with D possibly being TRBD1 (6 bases). Germline V CDR1 and CDR2: SQVTM, ANQGSEA. The CDR3 loop spans 12 amino acids. Between the trimmed V and J ends, which lost 6 bases and 8 bases, there was a span of 14 bases. The CDR3, as DNA: TGCAGCGTCCAACAGGGAAGGTATGAGCAGTTCTTC. Its protein is CSVQQGRYEQFF.

Only a few counts were recorded for this clonotype. The rearrangement joins TRBV18 to TRBJ2-6, with 11 bases that match TRBD1. After removal of 3 bases from V and 2 bases from J, the junction contained 6 bases not matched to a gene. CDR1 is KGHSH and CDR2 is LQKENI in the germline V gene. The CDR3 totals 18 residues. Here the CDR3 reads CASSPPGQGGTGANVLTF. CDR3 DNA: TGTGCCAGCTCACCGCCGGGACAGGGGGGAACTGGGGCCAACGTCCTGACTTTC.

This clonotype was picked up a small number of times. V and J are TRBV4-1 and TRBJ2-5; TRBD1 matches 8 bases. The CDR3 is 14 residues long. CDR1 and CDR2 (germline): MGHRA, YSYEKL. V trimming: 4 bases; J trimming: 4 bases; junction bases outside the gene matches: 5. DNA for the CDR3: TGCGCCAGCAGCCTTACAGGGGGAAGAGAGACCCAGTACTTC. Its protein product is CASSLTGGRETQYF.

The chain couples TRBV28 to TRBJ1-2; tentative D call: TRBD1 (5 bases). Germline V CDR1 and CDR2: MDHEN, SYDVKM. Trimming pared 6 bases from V and 0 bases from J, leaving 8 bases between. The length of the CDR3 is 13 residues. The CDR3 DNA reads TGTGCCAGCAGCCAGGGACCTAACTATGGCTACACCTTC. Amino acids: CASSQGPNYGYTF.

The V and J genes are TRBV7-9 and TRBJ2-5, with D possibly called TRBD1 or TRBD2 (5 bases each). V dropped 5 bases and J dropped 7 bases, with 17 bases sitting between them. Germline V lookup: CDR1 SEHNR, CDR2 FQNEAQ (reference sequence). This CDR3 is 14 amino acids long. The CDR3 is CASSQDSGTSTQYF. The CDR3 nucleotides are TGTGCCAGCAGCCAAGACAGCGGTACCTCGACCCAGTACTTC.

The J gene is TRBJ2-5, the V gene TRBV7-9, with D perhaps matching TRBD2 (5 bases). Between the trimmed V and J ends, which lost 1 base and 7 bases, there was a span of 16 bases. This CDR3 comprises 15 residues. Per germline, CDR1 SEHNR and CDR2 FQNEAQ (reference sequence). This chain's CDR3 is CASSLGPSPSGTQYF. CDR3 DNA sequence: TGTGCCAGCAGCTTAGGTCCATCCCCGAGCGGGACCCAGTACTTC.

This clonotype came up a few times. This chain links TRBV7-9 with TRBJ2-1; no reliable D call. This CDR3 contains 14 residues. The germline V gene encodes CDR1 SEHNR and CDR2 FQNEAQ (reference sequence). V was cut by 0 bases and J by 6 bases, with 9 bases left in between. The CDR3 loop reads CASSLAGSGNEQFF. The CDR3 DNA reads as TGTGCCAGCAGCTTAGCAGGGTCCGGCAATGAGCAGTTCTTC.

The gene calls are TRBV11-3 and TRBJ2-7; 8 nucleotides match TRBD1. Germline V gene data show CDR1 as SGHNT and CDR2 as YENEEA. The CDR3 is 15 amino acids. V gave up 5 bases and J gave up 4 bases; unmatched junction bases: 10. DNA for the CDR3: TGTGCCAGCAGCCATAAACCCGGGACAGGATACGAGCAGTACTTC. Encoded protein: CASSHKPGTGYEQYF.

This clonotype was counted at least ten times. This chain joins TRBV7-9 and TRBJ1-2, with D possibly being TRBD1 (6 bases). The CDR3 totals 16 residues. From germline, CDR1 is SEHNR and CDR2 FQNEAQ (reference sequence). V gave up 0 bases and J gave up 6 bases, with 17 bases separating them. The CDR3 is CASSLARTAPKDGYTF. The CDR3 DNA follows: TGTGCCAGCAGCTTAGCGCGGACAGCGCCCAAGGATGGCTACACCTTC.

This clonotype was seen only a few times. The rearrangement links TRBV20-1 to TRBJ1-1; D possibly corresponds to TRBD1 (6 bases). V gave up 3 bases and J gave up 1 base, with 9 bases separating them. From germline, CDR1 is DFQATT and CDR2 SNEGSKA (reference sequence). CDR3 size: 13 residues. DNA for the CDR3: TGCAGTGCTAGCCGGGGGGCGAACACTGAAGCTTTCTTT. The encoded protein is CSASRGANTEAFF.

J is TRBJ2-5 and V is TRBV24-1; D call uncertain. This CDR3 comprises 11 residues. Germline V gene sequence: CDR1 KGHDR, CDR2 SFDVKD. V lost 6 bases and J 4 bases, leaving 5 bases between the germline ends. The CDR3 DNA reads as TGTGCCACCAGTTGGGGAGAGACCCAGTACTTC. It is translated as CATSWGETQYF.

This clonotype has a handful of counts. The chain carries TRBV18 and TRBJ2-6; TRBD1 agrees at 8 bases. The CDR3 sequence is 19 residues long. Germline CDR1 reads KGHSH; CDR2 reads LQKENI. The V and J ends lost 1 base and 1 base, in that order; junction bases with no gene match: 9. CDR3 protein: CASSPLSGQGTSGANVLTF. In DNA, the CDR3 is TGTGCCAGCTCACCACTGTCCGGACAGGGAACATCTGGGGCCAACGTCCTGACTTTC.

This rearrangement joins TRBV20-1 to TRBJ1-2; 10 bases fit TRBD1. J gave up 7 bases and V 1 base, and 3 bases lay outside the gene matches. The CDR3 has 13 residues. CDR1 is DFQATT, CDR2 SNEGSKA, per germline (reference sequence). The CDR3 sequence: CSARGQGAGGYTF. Written as DNA, the CDR3 is TGCAGTGCTAGAGGACAGGGGGCTGGTGGCTACACCTTC.

The gene calls are TRBV10-3 and TRBJ1-5; 7 bases are a match to TRBD1. Germline CDR1 is ENHRY and CDR2 is SYGVKD. There are 15 residues in the CDR3. The V and J ends lost 4 bases and 4 bases, in that order; junction bases with no gene match: 7. CDR3 sequence reads: CAISVTGDSNQPQHF. CDR3 DNA: TGTGCCATCAGTGTAACAGGGGACTCGAATCAGCCCCAGCATTTT.